Only a few counts were recorded for the clone carrying this T cell receptor beta chain. The antigen remains unidentified. Trimming took 3 bases from V and 5 from J, leaving 15 bases between them. CDR1 and CDR2 from the germline V gene are PRHDT and FYEKMQ (reference sequence). The CDR3 has 15 residues. The sample belongs to a study of CD8+CD57+ T cells in acquired aplastic anemia. Points from the study as a whole: Significance was not reached for CD8+ Simpson's diversity between patients and controls. Patients and controls were found to share twenty-nine CD8+ CDR3 sequences.

Genomic DNA templated the TCR beta VDJ and CDR3 profiling. TCRdb reprocessed the reads via MiXCR and lists one record per CDR3 protein. The repertoire consists of some 220,000 distinct CDR3 sequences, with about 37% occurring once and the leading ten covering roughly 1.1%. The source material was sorted CD4+, CD8+, or CD8+CD57+ T cells (not recorded which) from PBMCs. This receptor was taken from a human donor in good health, serving as a control. V and J are TRBV13 and TRBJ2-3, with no clear D. The CDR3 bases are TGTGCCAGCAGCTTCCAAACGGCCTTGAAAGATACGCAGTATTTT. Protein product: CASSFQTALKDTQYF. Filled out from reference TRBV13 and TRBJ2-3, the complete variable domain reads AAGVIQSPRHLIKEKRETATLKCYPIPRHDTVYWYQQGPGQDPQFLISFYEKMQSDKGSIPDRFSAQQFSDYHSELNMSSLELGDSALYFCASSFQTALKDTQYFGPGTRLTVL.